The 3 T cell receptor beta chains below come from one sample, sequenced in a study of blood T cell repertoires in COVID-19. Only in-frame clones appear in the TCRdb table, and some are missing; sequencing was by immunoSEQ multiplex PCR. The sample lists roughly 250,000 clones, about 80% occurring once. The sequencing input was peripheral blood. The receptors were sampled from a person aged 70 to 85 with COVID-19, enrolled during active disease.

Regarding this clone: One end of the junction does not line up with germline, which may come from a read error. V is TRBV6-5 and J is TRBJ1-1; D not certain. The CDR3 totals 15 residues. From germline, CDR1 is MNHEY and CDR2 SVGAGI. The CDR3 nucleotides are TGTGCCAGCAGCTACTCAGGAGGGATGAACACTGAAGCTTTCTTT. This sequence encodes CASSYSGGMNTEAFF.

This clone was detected once. J is TRBJ2-1 and V is TRBV6-5; TRBD2 matches 12 bases. The germline CDR1 and CDR2 sequences are MNHEY and SVGAGI. The V segment lost 8 bases and the J segment 10 bases; nucleotides outside the gene matches: 9. The CDR3 has 14 amino acids. CDR3 amino acids: CASLRLAGVEEQFF. The CDR3 nucleotides are TGTGCCAGCCTAAGACTAGCGGGAGTGGAAGAGCAGTTCTTC.

The rearrangement joins TRBV13 to TRBJ2-2; possibly TRBD2 for D (7 bases). Per germline, CDR1 PRHDT and CDR2 FYEKMQ (reference sequence). The CDR3 contains 15 residues. V shed 5 bases and J shed 7 bases, with 17 bases lying between them. CDR3 bases: TGTGCCAGCAGCGTACGGGGGGCACTTCTCGGGGAGCTGTTTTTT. It codes for CASSVRGALLGELFF.